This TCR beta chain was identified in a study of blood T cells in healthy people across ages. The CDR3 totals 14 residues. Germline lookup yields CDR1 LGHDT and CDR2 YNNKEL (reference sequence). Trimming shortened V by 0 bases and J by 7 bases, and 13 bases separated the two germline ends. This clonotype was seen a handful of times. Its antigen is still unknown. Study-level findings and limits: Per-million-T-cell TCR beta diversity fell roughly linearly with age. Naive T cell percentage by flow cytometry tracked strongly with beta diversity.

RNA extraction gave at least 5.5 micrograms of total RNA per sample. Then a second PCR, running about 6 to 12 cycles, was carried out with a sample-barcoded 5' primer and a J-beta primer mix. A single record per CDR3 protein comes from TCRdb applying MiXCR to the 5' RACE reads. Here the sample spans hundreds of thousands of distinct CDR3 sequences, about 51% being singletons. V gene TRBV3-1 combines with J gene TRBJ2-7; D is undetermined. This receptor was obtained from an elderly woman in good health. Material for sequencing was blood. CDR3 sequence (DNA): TGTGCCAGCAGCCAAGATCAACCCTACAATGAGCAGTACTTC. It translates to CASSQDQPYNEQYF.